The T cell receptor (beta chain) under discussion was sequenced for a study of T cells after yellow fever vaccination. Study summary: Each low-cell-number fraction was prepared by means of SMART-Seq v4 Ultra Low Input. Study-level points and caveats: On re-exposure, the response was weaker but peaked faster, at day 5 versus 15. Within FACS-sorted repertoires, abundant clonotypes contaminating from the bulk population could be present.

Comments on this clonotype: The antigen is not known.

The study made its TCR cDNA through 5'RACE template switching. That step introduced a universal primer site along with UMIs. Via MiXCR, TCRdb re-called the 5' RACE reads, giving one row per CDR3 protein. This repertoire shows under 700,000 distinct CDR3 sequences, 17% found once; its top ten account for roughly a sixth. V was cut by 5 bases and J by 7 bases, with 18 bases left in between. The CDR3 is 14 residues long. Germline lookup yields CDR1 SGHTA and CDR2 FQGNSA. The receptor's source is a man younger than 35 who received the YFV17D yellow fever vaccine. Source: PBMCs, taken less than 6 days after the first yellow fever vaccination. This chain connects TRBV7-2 to TRBJ2-7, with D maybe TRBD2 (5 bases). The CDR3 is CASSPLTTRGEQYF. The CDR3 DNA sequence: TGTGCCAGCAGCCCCCTGACCACGAGAGGGGAGCAGTACTTC. Full variable domain (rest looked up from reference TRBV7-2 and TRBJ2-7): GAGVSQSPSNKVTEKGKDVELRCDPISGHTALYWYRQSLGQGLEFLIYFQGNSAPDKSGLPSDRFSAERTGGSVSTLTIQRTQQEDSAVYLCASSPLTTRGEQYFGPGTRLTVT.